This T cell receptor (beta chain) comes out of a study of shared clonotypes between healthy human individuals. For sorted subsets, approximately 0.2 ug DNA per replicate equaled some 27,000 T cell genomes. The repertoire was sequenced with immunoSEQ multiplex PCR; TCRdb's copy has only in-frame clones and lacks some. The table lists hundreds of thousands of clones, over 65% of them singletons. The germline V gene has CDR1 SGDLS and CDR2 YYNGEE. The CDR3 has 14 residues. Trimming left V 0 bases short and J 3 bases short, with 6 bases between. J is TRBJ2-2 and V is TRBV9; TRBD2 might be the D (6 bases). The sample consisted of memory CD4+ T cells sorted from blood. Stated subset: CD45RA-negative fraction. The TCR was taken from a woman younger than 45 in good health. The CDR3 protein is CASSVGGDTGELFF. In DNA, the CDR3 is TGTGCCAGCAGCGTAGGGGGGGACACCGGGGAGCTGTTTTTT.